This T cell receptor (beta chain) was documented in a study of cytomegalovirus exposure and HLA in healthy donors. The PCR ran on 60 Vbeta and 13 Jbeta primers. As processed by the authors: In a later analysis, of 84 million or so unique beta chains, about 12 million appeared in at least two donors. Sequencing used immunoSEQ multiplex PCR; TCRdb keeps in-frame clones, though not all of them. The DNA gave D and trimming, while V, J and clone size come from that table. The table for this sample gives around 140,000 clones. CDR3 length: 12 residues. The V end was cut by 6 bases, the J end by 7 bases, with 12 bases between. Germline-derived CDR1 and CDR2 are SNHLY and FYNNEI. Healthy individuals who donated bone marrow served as the donors. Each donor was nominally healthy when sampled (though unrecorded immune exposures were likely).

The rearrangement uses TRBV2 and TRBJ1-2; maybe TRBD1 (5 bases). The sequence derives from a woman aged 18 to 35 in good health and CMV-seronegative. Source material: PBMCs. The CDR3 bases are TGTGCCAGCAGGCGGGACTCGGGTGGCTACACCTTC. As protein: CASRRDSGGYTF.